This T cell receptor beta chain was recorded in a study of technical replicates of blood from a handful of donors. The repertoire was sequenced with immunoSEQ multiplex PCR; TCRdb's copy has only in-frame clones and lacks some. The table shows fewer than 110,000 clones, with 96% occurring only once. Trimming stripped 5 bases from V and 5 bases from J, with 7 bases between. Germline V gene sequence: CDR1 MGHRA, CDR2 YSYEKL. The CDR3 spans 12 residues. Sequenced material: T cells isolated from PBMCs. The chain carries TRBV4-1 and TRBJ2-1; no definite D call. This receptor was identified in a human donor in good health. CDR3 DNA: TGCGCCAGCAGCAAACAGCACAATGAGCAGTTCTTC. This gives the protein CASSKQHNEQFF.